This note documents a single TCR beta chain sequence. What it recognizes is unknown. This record comes from a study of CD8+ T cells in alopecia areata. Overall study findings and caveats: Affected lesional scalp, above all in alopecia totalis/universalis, was more clonal than normal scalp.

cDNA prepared by RNA extraction and subsequent reverse transcription served as the template for sequencing. TCRdb's copy holds only in-frame clones and misses some; the assay was immunoSEQ multiplex PCR. The table includes about 120,000 clones, more than 30% detected once. Collected material from alopecia areata patients comprised lesional scalp punch biopsies and peripheral blood. The material sequenced was CD4+ T cells sorted from blood. This receptor was identified in a human donor with alopecia areata.

The CDR3 loop is CASSLGQNFGYTF. The CDR3 DNA is TGTGCCAGCAGCCTCGGACAGAACTTCGGCTACACCTTC. The chain uses TRBV7-9 and TRBJ1-2, with D maybe TRBD1 (6 bases). Trimming shortened V by 5 bases and J by 8 bases, and 15 bases separated the two germline ends. This CDR3 is built from 13 residues. The germline gives CDR1 SEHNR, CDR2 FQNEAQ (reference sequence).